A selection of T cell receptor beta chains follows, all from one sample in a study of T-cell memory formation after mild COVID-19. TCRdb recomputed calls from the 5' RACE reads with MiXCR, one row per CDR3 protein. The sample lists about 130,000 distinct CDR3 sequences, 5% to 6.5% seen once, with 2% to 2.5% in the top ten. Sequencing was done on a sample of PBMCs or a T cell subset sorted from them (not recorded which). The receptors originated from an adult woman who had mild COVID-19 (a few samples of this study predate the infection). Cell type and time point are not known. CDR3s include the opening cysteine and the closing phenylalanine or tryptophan. The size entry is marked missing in some rows and otherwise reads once, few, many or a size class.

>TRBV20-1|TRBJ1-1|.
CSARVANTEAFF
>TRBV7-3|TRBJ2-3|few
CASSLGGSGLVRDTQYF
>TRBV3-1|TRBJ1-3|.
CASSQVGVGGNTIYF
>TRBV29-1|TRBJ2-3|many
CSVEDATGPRTDTQYF
>TRBV28|TRBJ1-5|.
CASSLSVTNQPQHF
>TRBV11-2|TRBJ2-1|.
CASRRPGQGGPYNEQFF
>TRBV7-8|TRBJ2-1|.
CASSLVLAGGPSEQFF
>TRBV12-3/TRBV12-4|TRBJ2-2|many
CASSLIGEIGELFF
>TRBV7-6|TRBJ2-5|.
CASSSRGGGPFQTQYF
>TRBV9|TRBJ1-2|few
CASKPSPGGVKGYTF
>TRBV3-1|TRBJ1-6|few
CASSQGGSYNSPLHF
>TRBV24-1|TRBJ2-1|few
CATSDSYPGGYNEQFF
>TRBV12-3/TRBV12-4|TRBJ2-3|few
CASSAGLVSTDTQYF
>TRBV12-3/TRBV12-4|TRBJ2-5|few
CASSLIAGGIQETQYF
>TRBV25-1|TRBJ2-7|medium-sized
CASSDPQGKQYF
>TRBV12-1|TRBJ1-4|.
CASSLEGAFNEKLFF
>TRBV4-1|TRBJ2-7|many
CASSRETGFEQYF
>TRBV3-1|TRBJ1-2|few
CASSQAAVRGWGYTF
>TRBV7-2|TRBJ2-2|many
CASSYRTGELFF
>TRBV29-1|TRBJ1-2|many
CSVDETGDYGYTF
>TRBV7-9|TRBJ2-2|many
CASSLSRTSGELFF
>TRBV18|TRBJ2-5|.
CASSPGGAGETQYF
>TRBV3-1|TRBJ2-1|many
CASRDRFYNEQFF
>TRBV5-4|TRBJ2-5|many
CASSSRLAGQETQYF